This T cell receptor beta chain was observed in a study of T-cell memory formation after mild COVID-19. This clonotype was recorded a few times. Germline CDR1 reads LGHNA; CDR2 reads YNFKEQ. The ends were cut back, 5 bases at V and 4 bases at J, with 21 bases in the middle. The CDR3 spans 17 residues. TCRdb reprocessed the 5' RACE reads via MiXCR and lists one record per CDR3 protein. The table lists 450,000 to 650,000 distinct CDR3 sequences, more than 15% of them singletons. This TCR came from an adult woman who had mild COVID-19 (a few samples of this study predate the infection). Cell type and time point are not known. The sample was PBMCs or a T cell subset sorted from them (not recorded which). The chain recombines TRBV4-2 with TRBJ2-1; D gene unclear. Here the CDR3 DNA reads TGTGCCAGCAGCATGGATGACCTCGCACTGGGATACAATGAGCAGTTCTTC. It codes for CASSMDDLALGYNEQFF.